This TCR beta chain was documented in a study of response to subunit inactivated influenza vaccine listed by TCRdb under 2018. About the investigation overall: To follow how T cells responded to a trivalent subunit inactivated influenza vaccine, the researchers relied on deep quantitative profiling of the T cell receptor repertoire. Results and caveats for the whole study, not just this receptor: It was suggested by the authors that each seasonal influenza vaccination may recruit only a limited number of new T cells.

This clonotype was found a few times. No antigen is known for it. No clone much larger than this one lies a single base away; base qualities are absent. Receptor amplification or capture employed RT-PCR. Sequenced on an Illumina HiSeq 2500. The raw public reads went through TCRdb reprocessing: fastp at Q25, MiXCR clone calling, in-frame beta chains kept. Here each entry gathers all rows of one CDR3 protein and keeps the most common genes and DNA. The sample data list fewer than 600,000 distinct CDR3 sequences, and around 7.9% of these were observed just once. The ten largest clonotypes hold around 12% of the sample. From the cysteine through the phenylalanine, the CDR3 covers 13 amino acids. CDR3 DNA only is kept here, 39 bases in frame from base 1. V sheds 4 bases and J sheds 1 base, leaving 7 bases between their ends. From the germline V gene, CDR1 is MNHEY and CDR2 is SVGEGT.

The TCR comes from a man aged 50 to 75 who received an inactivated influenza vaccine. Donor details come from another sample of the same person, matched by shared clones. The sample in question was PBMCs from blood, obtained around 25 months after vaccination. The V and J genes are TRBV6-2 or TRBV6-3 and TRBJ1-1; the D gene identity is not certain. The CDR3 in this case is CASSSRQNTEAFF. The DNA sequence reads TGTGCCAGCAGTTCGCGACAGAACACTGAAGCTTTCTTT.